This T cell receptor (beta chain) comes out of a study of T cells in Graves' hyperthyroidism and ophthalmopathy. V gave up 6 bases and J gave up 2 bases, with 11 bases separating them. There are 13 residues in the CDR3. Germline V CDR1 and CDR2: MNHNS, SASEGT. This clonotype was detected ten times or more. Amplification targeted TCR beta CDR3 regions from RNA transcripts. A first-round RT-PCR of the TCR CDR3 used the HTBI primer set. MiXCR, run by TCRdb on the multiplex PCR reads, gives a single entry per CDR3 protein. The table has roughly 380,000 distinct CDR3 sequences, under 20% seen once; the top ten hold about 3.5%.

The clonotype originates from a woman aged 18-35 years with Graves' hyperthyroidism. J is TRBJ2-7 and V is TRBV6-1, with TRBD1 as a possible D gene (5 bases). Sequencing used blood. The DNA for the CDR3 is TGTGCCAGCAGGGCAGGGTGGGCCTACGAGCAGTACTTC. It is translated as CASRAGWAYEQYF.